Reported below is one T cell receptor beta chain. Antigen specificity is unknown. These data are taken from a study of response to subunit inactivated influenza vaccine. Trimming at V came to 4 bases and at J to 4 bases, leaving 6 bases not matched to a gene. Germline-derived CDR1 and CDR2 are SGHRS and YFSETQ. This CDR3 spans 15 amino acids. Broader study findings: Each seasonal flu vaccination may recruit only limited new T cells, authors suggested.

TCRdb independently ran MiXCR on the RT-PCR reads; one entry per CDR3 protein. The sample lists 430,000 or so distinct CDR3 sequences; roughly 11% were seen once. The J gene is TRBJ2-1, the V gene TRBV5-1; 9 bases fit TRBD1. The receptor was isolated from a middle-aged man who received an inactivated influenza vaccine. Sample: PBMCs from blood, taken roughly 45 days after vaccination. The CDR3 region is CASSPGQGIYNEQFF. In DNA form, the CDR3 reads TGCGCCAGCAGCCCGGGACAGGGAATTTACAATGAGCAGTTCTTC.